This TCR beta chain was identified in a study of PD-L1 blockade in urothelial cancer. As for the study in general: From 2014, patients received atezolizumab, given as 1,200 mg intravenously every 3 weeks. Samples of blood were analyzed 3 weeks (second dose) and 6 weeks after treatment start.

The germline gives CDR1 SGHVS, CDR2 FNYEAQ. V shed 4 bases and J 1 base; nucleotides not matched to a gene: 7. This CDR3 region has 18 residues. Described time point: peripheral blood 6 weeks after treatment start. Pretreatment and on-treatment samples were taken, numbering 1 to 8 per patient. Libraries were prepared by immunoSEQ multiplex PCR; TCRdb keeps only in-frame clonotypes and omits some of them. This sample has around 30,000 clones, with 80% to 90% found just once. The clonotype was recovered from a man in his 70s with urothelial cancer. Source: PBMCs, taken around atezolizumab (anti-PD-L1) treatment. The rearrangement links TRBV7-6 to TRBJ2-3; the match to TRBD2 covers 14 bases. CDR3 nucleotides: TGTGCCAGCAGCTCCCCCGGGACTAGCGGGGGAGGCACAGATACGCAGTATTTT. It yields the protein CASSSPGTSGGGTDTQYF.